Following are 22 T cell receptor beta chains from one sample sequenced in a study of T-cell memory formation after mild COVID-19. One entry per CDR3 protein results from TCRdb running MiXCR on the 5' RACE reads. The sample has around 200,000 distinct CDR3 sequences; around 20% are singletons. Input material: PBMCs or a T cell subset sorted from them (not recorded which). Receptor source: a man aged 18-30 years who had mild COVID-19 (a few samples of this study predate the infection). Cell type and time point are not known.

This clonotype was detected only a few times. The rearrangement links TRBV5-1 to TRBJ1-4; possible D gene TRBD1, 6 bases. Looked up from germline, CDR1 is SGHRS and CDR2 is YFSETQ. The CDR3 loop spans 13 amino acids. With 4 bases removed from V and 7 bases from J, the gap between germline ends came to 11 bases. CDR3 in DNA: TGCGCCAGCAGCCGAAGGGGGGGTGAAAAACTGTTTTTT. Amino acids: CASSRRGGEKLFF. Looking up the rest from reference TRBV5-1 and TRBJ1-4 gives the full variable domain: KAGVTQTPRYLIKTRGQQVTLSCSPISGHRSVSWYQQTPGQGLQFLFEYFSETQRNKGNFPGRFSGRQFSNSRSEMNVSTLELGDSALYLCASSRRGGEKLFFGSGTQLSVL.

For the CDR3, the DNA is TGTGCCAGCAGCCCGCGGGGCAGGGGCGGAGATACGCAGTATTTT. This codes for CASSPRGRGGDTQYF. The chain has TRBV11-2 and TRBJ2-3; D tentatively reads TRBD1 or TRBD2 (6 bases each). Germline CDR1 reads SGHAT; CDR2 reads FQNNGV. This CDR3 is 15 amino acids long. V shed 5 bases and J shed 5 bases, with 17 bases lying between them.

The chain has TRBV9 and TRBJ2-3; TRBD2 aligns across 10 bases. In germline, CDR1 is SGDLS, CDR2 YYNGEE. V trimming: 4 bases; J trimming: 0 bases; junction bases outside the gene matches: 5. The CDR3 has 16 amino acids. The CDR3 spells CASSLQRGGSTDTQYF. CDR3 sequence (DNA): TGTGCCAGCAGCCTGCAGCGGGGGGGGAGCACAGATACGCAGTATTTT.

There are a few counts of this clonotype. J is TRBJ2-1 and V is TRBV5-1; 10 nucleotides match TRBD2. V was clipped by 4 bases and J by 4 bases; unmatched bases: 8. The CDR3 contains 16 residues. In germline, CDR1 is SGHRS, CDR2 YFSETQ. The chain's CDR3 is CASSPTLAGEYNEQFF. CDR3 bases: TGCGCCAGCAGCCCAACGCTAGCGGGGGAATACAATGAGCAGTTCTTC.

The CDR3 sequence: CASSPQTRGEQYF. The CDR3, as DNA: TGTGCCAGCAGTCCGCAGACCAGAGGAGAGCAGTATTTT. V usage is TRBV12-3 or TRBV12-4 and J usage is TRBJ2-3; no firm D call. V was shortened by 5 bases and J by 11 bases, with 17 bases between the two germline ends. The CDR3 covers 13 residues.

This clonotype was recorded at least ten times. The V call is TRBV5-4, the J call TRBJ2-7; D gene ambiguous. V was shortened by 5 bases and J by 5 bases, with 8 bases between the two germline ends. Germline-derived CDR1 and CDR2 are SGHNT and YYREEE (reference sequence). This CDR3 contains 11 residues. CDR3 in amino acids: CASSFTDEQYF. The CDR3, as DNA: TGTGCCAGCAGTTTCACCGACGAGCAGTACTTC.

The CDR3 region is CATSGTGPYNEQFF. The CDR3 nucleotides are TGTGCCACCAGTGGGACAGGGCCCTACAATGAGCAGTTCTTC. The chain has TRBV24-1 and TRBJ2-1, with 8 positions matching TRBD1. This CDR3 has 14 residues. V shed 5 bases and J 2 bases; nucleotides not matched to a gene: 1. Germline values: CDR1 KGHDR, CDR2 SFDVKD.

The chain is built from TRBV4-1 and TRBJ1-5; D not resolved. There are 15 residues in the CDR3. V was cut by 2 bases and J by 6 bases, with 14 bases left in between. Germline V gene sequence: CDR1 MGHRA, CDR2 YSYEKL. DNA of the CDR3: TGCGCCAGCAGCCAATCAGGCCAGTGGGGTCAGCCCCAGCATTTT. It specifies CASSQSGQWGQPQHF.

The V and J genes are TRBV27 and TRBJ1-5; TRBD1 is a possible D gene (5 bases). V lost 4 bases and J lost 6, with 13 bases in between. In germline, CDR1 is MNHEY, CDR2 SMNVEV (reference sequence). This CDR3 spans 14 amino acids. The chain's CDR3 is CASSSSGRVQPQHF. CDR3 DNA: TGTGCCAGCAGTTCCTCGGGACGGGTTCAGCCCCAGCATTTT.

The chain has TRBV30 and TRBJ2-3; TRBD2 might be the D (6 bases). The CDR3 extends over 15 amino acids. V was pared by 5 bases and J by 9 bases, with 24 bases between. Per germline, CDR1 GTSNPN and CDR2 SVGIG (reference sequence). For the CDR3, the DNA is TGTGCCTGGTCTGAGGGGCAGGGCGTACGGGGGACGCAGTATTTT. Residues: CAWSEGQGVRGTQYF.

This clonotype appeared a few times. This chain links TRBV12-3 or TRBV12-4 with TRBJ2-7, with D tentatively TRBD1 (5 bases). CDR3 length: 16 amino acids. The V gene lost 3 bases and the J gene lost 0 bases, with 15 bases spanning the gap. The CDR3 DNA follows: TGTGCCAGCAGTTTGCCCCCCTACAGGAGCTCCTACGAGCAGTACTTC. Translating gives CASSLPPYRSSYEQYF.

The J gene is TRBJ1-1, the V gene TRBV7-2, with D maybe TRBD1 (5 bases). The CDR3 totals 13 residues. Trimming took off 5 bases at V and 7 bases at J, with 14 bases between the two ends. Per germline, CDR1 SGHTA and CDR2 FQGNSA. DNA for the CDR3: TGTGCCAGCAGCCGCCTCGGGGGGGTTGAAGCTTTCTTT. It encodes CASSRLGGVEAFF. Full variable domain (missing parts from reference TRBV7-2 and TRBJ1-1): GAGVSQSPSNKVTEKGKDVELRCDPISGHTALYWYRQSLGQGLEFLIYFQGNSAPDKSGLPSDRFSAERTGGSVSTLTIQRTQQEDSAVYLCASSRLGGVEAFFGQGTRLTVV.

This clonotype was found a few times. V gene TRBV19 combines with J gene TRBJ2-3, with unresolved D. The CDR3 runs 14 residues. The ends were cut back, 4 bases at V and 1 base at J, with 9 bases in the middle. The germline CDR1 and CDR2 sequences are LNHDA and SQIVND (reference sequence). The CDR3 DNA reads TGTGCCAGTAGTAGTCCTAGAGGCACAGATACGCAGTATTTT. Protein: CASSSPRGTDTQYF.

This clonotype was seen repeatedly, ten times or more. The chain combines TRBV29-1 with TRBJ2-2; possible D gene TRBD1, 6 bases. There are 12 residues in the CDR3. Deletions cut 2 bases from V and 6 bases from J, with 7 bases between. CDR1 and CDR2 (germline): SQVTM, ANQGSEA. CDR3 sequence: CSVEKGAGELFF. CDR3 DNA: TGCAGCGTTGAAAAGGGGGCCGGGGAGCTGTTTTTT.

In this sample, this clonotype turned up a few times. The chain is built from TRBV28 and TRBJ2-7, with D possibly TRBD2 on 6 matching bases. Trimming took off 4 bases at V and 12 bases at J, with 16 bases between the two ends. From germline, CDR1 is MDHEN and CDR2 SYDVKM. This CDR3 contains 12 residues. The CDR3 DNA is TGTGCCAGCAGTTCGCCTCTACTAGCTCTGTACGTC. This sequence encodes CASSSPLLALYV.

The table lists this clonotype with a few counts. CDR3 region: CATSDPTTGGETQYF. In DNA, the CDR3 is TGTGCCACCAGTGATCCCACGACAGGGGGGGAGACCCAGTACTTC. The genes are TRBV24-1 and TRBJ2-5, with 9 positions matching TRBD1. V lost 3 bases, J lost 5 bases, and 6 bases stayed unmatched. CDR3 length equals 15 residues. Germline CDR1 reads KGHDR; CDR2 reads SFDVKD.

The rearrangement links TRBV15 to TRBJ2-7, with D perhaps matching TRBD1 (6 bases). This CDR3 is 13 amino acids long. V lost 5 bases and J lost 4, with 12 bases in between. Germline CDR1 and CDR2: LNHNV and YYDKDF (reference sequence). The CDR3 DNA reads TGTGCCACCAGCGCTGGCAGGGGTTACGAGCAGTACTTC. It translates to CATSAGRGYEQYF.

The CDR3 DNA sequence: TGCGCCAGCGGGTCAACAGCGAGGGGCGGAGAGACCCAGTACTTC. It translates to CASGSTARGGETQYF. V gene TRBV5-1 combines with J gene TRBJ2-5; D may correspond to TRBD1 or TRBD2 (5 bases each). Germline lookup yields CDR1 SGHRS and CDR2 YFSETQ. This CDR3 spans 15 amino acids. Between the trimmed V and J ends, which lost 7 bases and 4 bases, there was a span of 20 bases.

This clonotype was counted a few times. V gene TRBV7-2 combines with J gene TRBJ2-5; possible D gene TRBD2, 6 bases. CDR3 size: 15 residues. Germline loops: CDR1 SGHTA, CDR2 FQGNSA. The V end lost 3 bases, the J end lost 3 bases, and 14 bases lay between the germline ends. The chain's CDR3 is CASSLQRATEETQYF. The DNA for the CDR3 is TGTGCCAGCAGCTTGCAGCGGGCAACCGAAGAGACCCAGTACTTC.

This clonotype was observed a few times. J is TRBJ2-5 and V is TRBV6-6; D remains ambiguous. The CDR3 consists of 12 residues. The V and J ends lost 4 bases and 0 bases respectively, with 3 bases between them. CDR1 and CDR2 from the germline V gene are MNHNY and SVGAGI (reference sequence). The CDR3 nucleotides are TGTGCCAGCAGTTCGAACCAAGAGACCCAGTACTTC. It is translated as CASSSNQETQYF.

A few counts support this clonotype. This chain connects TRBV7-2 to TRBJ1-4, with D possibly matching TRBD1 (6 bases). The germline V gene has CDR1 SGHTA and CDR2 FQGNSA. V lost 3 bases and J lost 3, with 11 bases in between. CDR3 length equals 15 residues. The CDR3 sequence is CASSFRGAANEKLFF. In DNA form, the CDR3 reads TGTGCCAGCAGCTTTAGGGGGGCGGCTAATGAAAAACTGTTTTTT.

This clonotype was found a few times. The chain has TRBV5-1 and TRBJ2-7; D may be TRBD1 or TRBD2 (5 bases each). Germline lookup yields CDR1 SGHRS and CDR2 YFSETQ. Trimming stripped 3 bases from V and 2 bases from J, with 9 bases between. The CDR3 contains 13 residues. The CDR3 sequence is CASSSGTAYEQYF. The CDR3 bases are TGCGCCAGCAGCTCTGGGACGGCCTACGAGCAGTACTTC. Combining the CDR3 with reference TRBV5-1 and TRBJ2-7 gives the whole variable domain KAGVTQTPRYLIKTRGQQVTLSCSPISGHRSVSWYQQTPGQGLQFLFEYFSETQRNKGNFPGRFSGRQFSNSRSEMNVSTLELGDSALYLCASSSGTAYEQYFGPGTRLTVT.